These 30 T cell receptor beta chains were sequenced from one sample in a study of T cell repertoires in aging, cancer and after chemotherapy. Multiplex touch-down PCR with TRB-A/B primers amplified rearranged V-D-J TRB sequences. A single record per CDR3 protein comes from TCRdb applying MiXCR to the multiplex PCR reads. Of about 9,800 distinct CDR3 sequences detected, roughly 35% appear once; the ten largest clones hold approximately 9.9%. TCR beta rearrangements were amplified from peripheral blood genomic DNA. What was sequenced was blood. These receptors all come from a human donor in good health.

The chain uses TRBV12-3 or TRBV12-4 and TRBJ2-1, with 9 bases lining up with TRBD1. The CDR3 totals 15 residues. V was pared by 5 bases and J by 3 bases, with 5 bases of the junction left unmatched. The CDR3 DNA reads TGTGCCAGCAGTCTCCGGGACAGGGTCTACAATGAGCAGTTCTTC. Its translation: CASSLRDRVYNEQFF.

The rearrangement joins TRBV28 to TRBJ2-5, with 9 positions matching TRBD1. Germline V gene lookup returns CDR1 MDHEN and CDR2 SYDVKM. The CDR3 length is 15 residues. Losses at the gene ends were 9 bases for V and 5 bases for J; bases not matched to a gene: 13. In nucleotides, the CDR3 is TGTGCCAGTAACCCGGGGACAGGGAGTGCGGAGACCCAGTACTTC. It encodes CASNPGTGSAETQYF. The full variable domain, with the rest looked up from reference TRBV28 and TRBJ2-5, is DVKVTQSSRYLVKRTGEKVFLECVQDMDHENMFWYRQDPGLGLRLIYFSYDVKMKEKGDIPEGYSVSREKKERFSLILESASTNQTSMYLCASNPGTGSAETQYFGPGTRLLVL.

V usage is TRBV12-3 or TRBV12-4 and J usage is TRBJ2-2; D is undetermined. Trimming left V 5 bases short and J 0 bases short, with 13 bases between. The CDR3 extends over 16 amino acids. CDR3 nucleotides: TGTGCCAGCAGTCCCCAAACCGGAACGAACACCGGGGAGCTGTTTTTT. The encoded protein is CASSPQTGTNTGELFF.

The chain couples TRBV6-5 to TRBJ2-5; no definite D call. Looked up from germline, CDR1 is MNHEY and CDR2 is SVGAGI. This CDR3 has 14 residues. V gave up 10 bases and J gave up 5 bases, with 20 bases separating them. CDR3 in DNA: TGTGCCATCAGACAAGGATACGCTTCGGAGACCCAGTACTTC. Translation: CAIRQGYASETQYF.

The V call is TRBV6-6, the J call TRBJ2-1, with D uncertain. This CDR3 contains 16 residues. The V gene's germline CDR1 is MNHNY and CDR2 SVGAGI (reference sequence). Trimming took off 2 bases at V and 5 bases at J, with 16 bases between the two ends. The CDR3 bases are TGTGCCAGCAGTTACAAAAGACGCACATCCGACAATGAGCAGTTCTTC. It codes for CASSYKRRTSDNEQFF.

This chain links TRBV6-5 with TRBJ2-1; D is perhaps TRBD2 (6 bases). The V and J ends lost 0 bases and 5 bases respectively, with 11 bases between them. CDR3 length: 15 amino acids. The V gene's germline CDR1 is MNHEY and CDR2 SVGAGI. The CDR3 DNA is TGTGCCAGCAGTTACTCGGGGGGAGTGGACAATGAGCAGTTCTTC. Protein product: CASSYSGGVDNEQFF.

This chain joins TRBV6-6 and TRBJ2-7; the match to TRBD2 covers 10 bases. The CDR3 runs to 15 residues. Per germline, CDR1 MNHNY and CDR2 SVGAGI (reference sequence). Trimming took 0 bases from V and 5 from J; bases not matched to a gene: 4. The CDR3, as DNA: TGTGCCAGCAGTTACTCCTCTAGCGGGAGTAACGAGCAGTACTTC. It translates to CASSYSSSGSNEQYF.

This chain connects TRBV7-6 to TRBJ2-5, with D uncertain. The V gene lost 1 base and the J gene lost 5 bases, with 5 bases spanning the gap. CDR3 size: 12 residues. Germline assignment: CDR1 SGHVS and CDR2 FNYEAQ. CDR3 DNA: TGTGCCAGCAGCTTAGTCTCCGAGACCCAGTACTTC. Translation: CASSLVSETQYF.

Worth noting for this clonotype: This may be a read error: a much more frequent sequence differs by one nucleotide. The chain has TRBV29-1 and TRBJ1-4, with TRBD1 as a possible D gene (6 bases). CDR1 and CDR2 from the germline V gene are SQVTM and ANQGSEA. The CDR3 covers 15 residues. The V gene lost 0 bases and the J gene lost 9 bases, with 17 bases spanning the gap. The CDR3 loop reads CSVEDLEQGDKKLFF. In DNA, the CDR3 is TGCAGCGTTGAAGATTTGGAACAGGGTGATAAAAAACTGTTTTTT.

The genes are TRBV7-2 and TRBJ2-7; possible D gene TRBD2, 7 bases. The CDR3 has 12 residues. V lost 4 bases to trimming and J lost 7 bases, with 11 bases between them. From germline, CDR1 is SGHTA and CDR2 FQGNSA. Here the CDR3 DNA reads TGTGCCAGCAGCTGGGGGGGCGGGGAGCAGTACTTC. Translated: CASSWGGGEQYF. Based on the CDR3 plus reference TRBV7-2 and TRBJ2-7, the full variable domain is GAGVSQSPSNKVTEKGKDVELRCDPISGHTALYWYRQSLGQGLEFLIYFQGNSAPDKSGLPSDRFSAERTGGSVSTLTIQRTQQEDSAVYLCASSWGGGEQYFGPGTRLTVT.

This clonotype was observed a few times. This rearrangement joins TRBV7-2 to TRBJ2-7; D possibly corresponds to TRBD2 (5 bases). The CDR3 has 12 amino acids. The germline gives CDR1 SGHTA, CDR2 FQGNSA. The CDR3 region has the DNA TGTGTCACTGGAGGAAGCTCCTACGAGCAGTACTTC. It encodes CVTGGSSYEQYF.

The chain links TRBV5-4 to TRBJ2-5; 7 positions agree with TRBD1. The length of the CDR3 is 14 residues. Losses at the gene ends were 1 base for V and 2 bases for J; bases not matched to a gene: 2. CDR1 is SGHNT, CDR2 YYREEE, per germline (reference sequence). The CDR3 nucleotides read TGTGCCAGCAGCTTGAAGGGGGCGCAAGAGACCCAGTACTTC. Translation gives CASSLKGAQETQYF.

V and J are TRBV5-6 and TRBJ2-5; 8 bases agree with TRBD2. The germline gives CDR1 SGHDT, CDR2 YYEEEE. This CDR3 spans 15 amino acids. V trimming: 0 bases; J trimming: 5 bases; junction bases outside the gene matches: 6. The CDR3 sequence is CASSLEGGRTETQYF. The DNA of the CDR3 is TGTGCCAGCAGCTTGGAGGGCGGGAGGACGGAGACCCAGTACTTC.

This chain links TRBV27 with TRBJ2-6, with D maybe TRBD1 (6 bases). This CDR3 comprises 13 residues. Germline values: CDR1 MNHEY, CDR2 SMNVEV (reference sequence). V was pared by 8 bases and J by 2 bases, with 7 bases between. Written as DNA, the CDR3 is TGTGCCAGCCGGGACACTGGGGCCAACGTCCTGACTTTC. Its translation is CASRDTGANVLTF.

The genes are TRBV5-5 and TRBJ1-2; 8 nucleotides align to TRBD1. Germline trimming cut 2 bases from V and 5 bases from J; bases unmatched to any gene: 5. Germline V gives CDR1 SGHKS, CDR2 YYEKEE (reference sequence). The CDR3 sequence is 14 residues long. The CDR3 reads CASSLLTGAYGYTF. The CDR3 region has the DNA TGTGCCAGCAGCTTACTGACAGGGGCTTATGGCTACACCTTC.

In this sample, this clonotype is medium-sized (0.01 to 0.1%). J is TRBJ2-2 and V is TRBV6-5; 7 nucleotides agree with TRBD1. Trimming cost V 5 bases and J 3 bases; bases outside gene matches: 3. Germline values: CDR1 MNHEY, CDR2 SVGAGI. The CDR3 is made up of 14 amino acids. In nucleotides, the CDR3 is TGTGCCAGCAGTGCAGACAGGGACACCGGGGAGCTGTTTTTT. This encodes CASSADRDTGELFF.

V usage is TRBV18 and J usage is TRBJ2-7; D call uncertain. Germline V gene data show CDR1 as KGHSH and CDR2 as LQKENI. V lost 3 bases and J 0 bases, leaving 9 bases between the germline ends. The CDR3 loop spans 14 amino acids. CDR3 residues: CASSPQESSYEQYF. CDR3 sequence (DNA): TGTGCCAGCTCACCTCAGGAAAGCTCCTACGAGCAGTACTTC.

This clonotype was seen more than once but under ten times. The CDR3 region is CASSIVGSFLIGQFF. CDR3 DNA: TGTGCCAGTAGTATAGTGGGCTCCTTTCTGATCGGGCAGTTCTTC. V gene TRBV19 combines with J gene TRBJ2-1; D remains ambiguous. The CDR3 totals 15 residues. V lost 1 base and J 12 bases, leaving 19 bases between the germline ends. Per the germline V gene, CDR1 is LNHDA and CDR2 is SQIVND (reference sequence).

Comment on this clonotype: A much larger clonotype is one base distant, so this may be a read error. The CDR3 DNA follows: TGTGCCAGCAGCCGTACTAGCAACTACAATGAGCAGTTCTTC. This translates into CASSRTSNYNEQFF. The chain uses TRBV6-6 and TRBJ2-1; D perhaps matches TRBD2 (6 bases). CDR3 length equals 14 residues. V was clipped by 6 bases and J by 3 bases, with 12 bases between them. Germline-derived CDR1 and CDR2 are MNHNY and SVGAGI (reference sequence).

This clonotype was observed a few times. The chain employs TRBV6-2 or TRBV6-3 and TRBJ2-7; no clear D. This CDR3 spans 12 amino acids. V dropped 7 bases and J dropped 1 base, with 8 bases sitting between them. Germline assignment: CDR1 MNHEY and CDR2 SVGEGT. The CDR3 DNA sequence: TGTGCCAGCACCGGCAATTCCTACGAGCAGTACTTC. As protein: CASTGNSYEQYF.

Written as DNA, the CDR3 is TGTGCCAGCTCACCCGTAGCGGGACAGGGCAACTATGGCTACACCTTC. Residues: CASSPVAGQGNYGYTF. V usage is TRBV18 and J usage is TRBJ1-2; TRBD1 matches 9 bases. Germline V gives CDR1 KGHSH, CDR2 LQKENI. The CDR3 runs 16 residues. The ends lost 3 bases at V and 2 bases at J; junction bases unmatched: 7.

Only a few counts were recorded for this clonotype. The rearrangement uses TRBV18 and TRBJ2-1, with TRBD1 as a possible D gene (5 bases). The CDR3 sequence is 15 residues long. Germline CDR1 reads KGHSH; CDR2 reads LQKENI. Trimming cost V 3 bases and J 8 bases, with 17 bases left between them. Here the CDR3 DNA reads TGTGCCAGCTCACCCCCAGGGCTCAAGAACGATGAGCAGTTCTTC. This sequence encodes CASSPPGLKNDEQFF. Full variable domain (missing parts from reference TRBV18 and TRBJ2-1): NAGVMQNPRHLVRRRGQEARLRCSPMKGHSHVYWYRQLPEEGLKFMVYLQKENIIDESGMPKERFSAEFPKEGPSILRIQQVVRGDSAAYFCASSPPGLKNDEQFFGPGTRLTVL.

A few counts support this clonotype. The chain combines TRBV5-5 with TRBJ1-6, with D unclear. Looked up from germline, CDR1 is SGHKS and CDR2 is YYEKEE (reference sequence). The CDR3 spans 16 residues. Between the trimmed V and J ends, which lost 4 bases and 5 bases, there was a span of 16 bases. CDR3 loop: CASSPFGDRNNSPLHF. The CDR3 DNA reads as TGTGCCAGCAGCCCTTTCGGAGACCGCAATAATTCACCCCTCCACTTT.

This clonotype was observed a handful of times. The genes are TRBV7-9 and TRBJ2-1, with a weak D call TRBD1 (6 bases). Trimming stripped 2 bases from V and 9 bases from J, with 14 bases between. The CDR3 has 14 residues. The V gene's germline CDR1 is SEHNR and CDR2 FQNEAQ (reference sequence). The CDR3 spells CASSLSLAQGEQFF. The CDR3 coding sequence is TGTGCCAGCAGCTTAAGCCTAGCACAGGGTGAGCAGTTCTTC. Full variable domain (remainder filled in from reference TRBV7-9 and TRBJ2-1): DTGVSQNPRHKITKRGQNVTFRCDPISEHNRLYWYRQTLGQGPEFLTYFQNEAQLEKSRLLSDRFSAERPKGSFSTLEIQRTEQGDSAMYLCASSLSLAQGEQFFGPGTRLTVL.

The CDR3 reads CASSTPEAWGASGANVLTF. As DNA, the CDR3 is TGTGCCAGCAGTACGCCGGAAGCTTGGGGTGCGTCTGGGGCCAACGTCCTGACTTTC. The chain combines TRBV12-3 or TRBV12-4 with TRBJ2-6, with D unclear. The CDR3 runs to 19 residues. Trimming took 5 bases from V and 1 from J, leaving 21 bases between them.

Only a few counts were recorded for this clonotype. The rearrangement links TRBV5-1 to TRBJ2-1, with 8 bases that match TRBD2. From germline, CDR1 is SGHRS and CDR2 YFSETQ. This CDR3 contains 16 residues. Trimming removed 0 bases from V and 3 bases from J; junction bases left unmatched: 5. CDR3 coding DNA: TGCGCCAGCAGCTTGGCCGGGGCGGGGGGCTACAATGAGCAGTTCTTC. The encoded protein is CASSLAGAGGYNEQFF.

There are a few counts of this clonotype. The V call is TRBV6-1, the J call TRBJ1-6, with D perhaps matching TRBD1 (5 bases). This CDR3 is 14 amino acids long. Trimming took off 0 bases at V and 10 bases at J, with 10 bases between the two ends. CDR1 and CDR2 (germline): MNHNS, SASEGT. Here the CDR3 reads CASSEARGRSPLHF. The CDR3 DNA is TGTGCCAGCAGTGAAGCCCGGGGCAGGTCACCCCTCCACTTT.

By share of the sample, this clonotype is medium-sized. V gene TRBV5-4 combines with J gene TRBJ2-2; no reliable D call. The length of the CDR3 is 16 residues. The V end was cut by 4 bases, the J end by 5 bases, with 18 bases between. The germline gives CDR1 SGHNT, CDR2 YYREEE (reference sequence). The CDR3 region is CASSRGPDPSTGELFF. The CDR3 DNA sequence: TGTGCCAGCAGCCGAGGCCCCGACCCAAGTACCGGGGAGCTGTTTTTT.

This clonotype is termed medium-sized. This chain links TRBV6-1 with TRBJ2-1, with D possibly matching TRBD1 (7 bases). The CDR3 sequence is 16 residues long. Germline CDR1 reads MNHNS; CDR2 reads SASEGT. V was clipped by 6 bases and J by 3 bases, with 18 bases between them. CDR3 sequence: CASRGQGGSSYNEQFF. CDR3 DNA: TGTGCCAGCAGAGGGCAGGGGGGTTCAAGCTACAATGAGCAGTTCTTC.

This clonotype was counted a few times. This rearrangement joins TRBV5-1 to TRBJ2-5; D is undetermined. CDR1 and CDR2 (germline): SGHRS, YFSETQ. The V end was cut by 0 bases, the J end by 5 bases, with 8 bases between. The CDR3 is 13 residues long. In DNA, the CDR3 is TGCGCCAGCAGCTTGGGACCTAGGGAGACCCAGTACTTC. Encoded protein: CASSLGPRETQYF.